This TCR beta chain originates from a study of cytomegalovirus exposure and HLA in healthy donors. Study in general: The 100 to 150 validation repertoires were reported in a later analysis to have been generated on the same platform as the approximately 700 first-cohort repertoires. Study-level results: As was reported, the classifier diagnosed cytomegalovirus status with high specificity and sensitivity. Overall, around 160 TCR beta chains were annotated as cytomegalovirus-associated. The CMV antigen specificity of three CMV-associated chains was confirmed through in vitro analysis.

Regarding this clone: Its antigen is undetermined.

The data were produced by immunoSEQ multiplex PCR, yet TCRdb's version contains in-frame clones alone and is incomplete. In the table there are about 84,000 clones, approximately 90% of which are singletons. The CDR3 is made up of 17 amino acids. Trimming cost V 5 bases and J 1 base, with 20 bases left between them. The germline V gene encodes CDR1 MDHEN and CDR2 SYDVKM. The sequence derives from a man aged 25-40 years in good health and CMV-seronegative. The chain uses TRBV28 and TRBJ1-2; D perhaps matches TRBD1 (5 bases). Sequenced material: PBMCs. Here the CDR3 reads CASSLLNPIRGNYGYTF. The CDR3 DNA sequence: TGTGCCAGCAGTCTCCTGAACCCAATAAGGGGTAACTATGGCTACACCTTC.